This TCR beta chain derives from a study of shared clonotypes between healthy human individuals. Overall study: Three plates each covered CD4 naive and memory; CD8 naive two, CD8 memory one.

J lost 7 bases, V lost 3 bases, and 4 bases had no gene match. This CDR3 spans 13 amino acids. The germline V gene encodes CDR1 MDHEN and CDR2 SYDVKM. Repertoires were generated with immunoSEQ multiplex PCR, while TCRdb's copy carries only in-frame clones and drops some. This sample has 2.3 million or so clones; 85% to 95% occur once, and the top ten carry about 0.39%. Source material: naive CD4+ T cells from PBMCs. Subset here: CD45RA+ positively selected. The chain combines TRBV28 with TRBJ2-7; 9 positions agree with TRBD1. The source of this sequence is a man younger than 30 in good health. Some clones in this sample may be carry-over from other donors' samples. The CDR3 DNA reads TGTGCCAGCAGTTTGCCGGACAGGGGAGAGCAGTACTTC. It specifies CASSLPDRGEQYF.